This record covers a single T cell receptor beta chain. Its antigen is not known. Time point denoted: recipient sample about 28 days before transplant, after cytoreduction. Recipients were bled about 28 days pretransplant and at posttransplant days 30, 100, 180. This CDR3 spans 17 amino acids. Looked up from germline, CDR1 is SGHRS and CDR2 is YFSETQ. After removal of 0 bases from V and 6 bases from J, the junction contained 13 bases not matched to a gene. Sequencing was performed with immunoSEQ multiplex PCR; in TCRdb, only in-frame clones are kept and a portion is missing. The repertoire holds about 36,000 clones, about 95% seen once, with around 1.6% in the top ten. This record comes from a study of T cell clonotyping in hematopoietic cell transplantation. Study outcomes and limitations: Graft donor and pretransplant recipient Inverse Simpson Index values predicted broader posttransplant TCR diversity.

This specimen consisted of peripheral blood mononuclear cells, obtained before stem cell transplant. The TCR originated in a man aged 40-50 years with chronic myeloid leukemia. Some clones in this sample may be carry-over from other donors' samples. The V and J genes are TRBV5-1 and TRBJ2-3; 7 nucleotides match TRBD1. CDR3 region: CASSLVQTGRSWDTQYF. The CDR3 bases are TGCGCCAGCAGCTTGGTACAGACAGGGCGAAGTTGGGATACGCAGTATTTT.